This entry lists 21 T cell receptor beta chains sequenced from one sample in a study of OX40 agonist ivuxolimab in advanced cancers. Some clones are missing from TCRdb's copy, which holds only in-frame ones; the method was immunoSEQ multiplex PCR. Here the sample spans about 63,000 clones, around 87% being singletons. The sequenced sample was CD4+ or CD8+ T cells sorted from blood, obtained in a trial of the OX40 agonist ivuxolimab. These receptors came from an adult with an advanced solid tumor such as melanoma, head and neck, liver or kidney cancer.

CDR3 coding DNA: TGTGCCAGCAGCCAAGATGATGCTCTGACTAGGGGCGTACAAGAGACCCAGTACTTC. It encodes CASSQDDALTRGVQETQYF. This chain connects TRBV14 to TRBJ2-5, with D maybe TRBD2 (6 bases). The CDR3 length is 19 residues. Germline assignment: CDR1 SGHDN and CDR2 FVKESK. The V end lost 0 bases, the J end lost 2 bases, and 22 bases lay between the germline ends.

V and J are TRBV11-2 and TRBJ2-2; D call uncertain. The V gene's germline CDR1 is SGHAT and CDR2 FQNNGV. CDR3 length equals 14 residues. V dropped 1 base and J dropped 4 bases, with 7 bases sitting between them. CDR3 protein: CASSLVNPTGELFF. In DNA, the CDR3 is TGTGCCAGCAGCTTAGTAAATCCCACCGGGGAGCTGTTTTTT.

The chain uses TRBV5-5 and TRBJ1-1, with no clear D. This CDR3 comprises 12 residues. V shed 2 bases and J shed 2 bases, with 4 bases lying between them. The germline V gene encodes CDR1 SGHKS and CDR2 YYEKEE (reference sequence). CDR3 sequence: CASSFGNTEAFF. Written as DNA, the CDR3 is TGTGCCAGCAGCTTTGGTAACACTGAAGCTTTCTTT. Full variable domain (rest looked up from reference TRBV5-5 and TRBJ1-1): DAGVTQSPTHLIKTRGQQVTLRCSPISGHKSVSWYQQVLGQGPQFIFQYYEKEERGRGNFPDRFSARQFPNYSSELNVNALLLGDSALYLCASSFGNTEAFFGQGTRLTVV.

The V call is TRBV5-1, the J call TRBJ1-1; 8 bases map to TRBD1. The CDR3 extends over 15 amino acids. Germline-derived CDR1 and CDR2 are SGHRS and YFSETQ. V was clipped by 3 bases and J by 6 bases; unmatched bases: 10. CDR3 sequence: CASSWSGQGGAEAFF. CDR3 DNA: TGCGCCAGCAGCTGGTCCGGACAGGGTGGCGCTGAAGCTTTCTTT.

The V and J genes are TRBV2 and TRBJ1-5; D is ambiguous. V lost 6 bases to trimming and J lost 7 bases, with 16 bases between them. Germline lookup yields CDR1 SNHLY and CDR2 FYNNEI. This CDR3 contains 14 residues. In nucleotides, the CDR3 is TGTGCCAGCAGCCCCATCCGGGGTCCCCAGCCCCAGCATTTT. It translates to CASSPIRGPQPQHF.

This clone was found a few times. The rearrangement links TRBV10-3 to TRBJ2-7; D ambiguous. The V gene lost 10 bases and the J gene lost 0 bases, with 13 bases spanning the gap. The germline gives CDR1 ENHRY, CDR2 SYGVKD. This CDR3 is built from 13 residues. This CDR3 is CANQAASSYEQYF. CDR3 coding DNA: TGTGCCAATCAGGCGGCGAGCTCCTACGAGCAGTACTTC.

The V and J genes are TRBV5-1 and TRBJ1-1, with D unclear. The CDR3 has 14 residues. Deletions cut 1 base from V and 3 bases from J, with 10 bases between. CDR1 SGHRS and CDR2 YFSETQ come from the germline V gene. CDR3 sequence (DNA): TGCGCCAGCAGCTTGATAGGGTTGGACACTGAAGCTTTCTTT. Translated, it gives CASSLIGLDTEAFF. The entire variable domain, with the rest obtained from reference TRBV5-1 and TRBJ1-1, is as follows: KAGVTQTPRYLIKTRGQQVTLSCSPISGHRSVSWYQQTPGQGLQFLFEYFSETQRNKGNFPGRFSGRQFSNSRSEMNVSTLELGDSALYLCASSLIGLDTEAFFGQGTRLTVV.

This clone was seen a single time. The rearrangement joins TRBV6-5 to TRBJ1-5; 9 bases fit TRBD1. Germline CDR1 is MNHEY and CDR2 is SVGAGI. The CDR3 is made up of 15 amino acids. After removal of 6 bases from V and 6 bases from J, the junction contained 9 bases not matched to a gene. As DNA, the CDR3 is TGTGCCAGCAGCTCGGACAGGGGAAAGGGTCAGCCCCAGCATTTT. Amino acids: CASSSDRGKGQPQHF.

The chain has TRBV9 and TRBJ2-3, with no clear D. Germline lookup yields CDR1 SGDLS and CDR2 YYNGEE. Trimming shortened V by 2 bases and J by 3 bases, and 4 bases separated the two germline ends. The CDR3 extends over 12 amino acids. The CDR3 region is CASSVGTDTQYF. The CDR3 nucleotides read TGTGCCAGCAGCGTGGGGACAGATACGCAGTATTTT.

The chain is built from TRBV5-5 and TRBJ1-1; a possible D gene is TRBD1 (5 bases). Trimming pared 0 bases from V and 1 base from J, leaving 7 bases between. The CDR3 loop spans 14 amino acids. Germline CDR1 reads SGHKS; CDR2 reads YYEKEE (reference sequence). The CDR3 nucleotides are TGTGCCAGCAGCTTGGAGGGACCGAACACTGAAGCTTTCTTT. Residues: CASSLEGPNTEAFF.

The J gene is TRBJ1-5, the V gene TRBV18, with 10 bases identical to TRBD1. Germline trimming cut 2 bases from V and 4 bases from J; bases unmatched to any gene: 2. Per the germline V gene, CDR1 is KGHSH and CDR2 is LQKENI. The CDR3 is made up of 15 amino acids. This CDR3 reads CASSPTGQGNQPQHF. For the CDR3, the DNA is TGTGCCAGCTCACCAACGGGACAGGGGAATCAGCCCCAGCATTTT.

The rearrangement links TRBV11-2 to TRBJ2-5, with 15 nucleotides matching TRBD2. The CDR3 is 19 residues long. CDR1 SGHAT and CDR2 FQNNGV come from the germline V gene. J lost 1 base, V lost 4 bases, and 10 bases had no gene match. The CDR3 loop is CASSSSGGLAGGIQETQYF. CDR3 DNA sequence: TGTGCCAGCAGCTCCTCCGGGGGACTAGCGGGAGGTATCCAAGAGACCCAGTACTTC.

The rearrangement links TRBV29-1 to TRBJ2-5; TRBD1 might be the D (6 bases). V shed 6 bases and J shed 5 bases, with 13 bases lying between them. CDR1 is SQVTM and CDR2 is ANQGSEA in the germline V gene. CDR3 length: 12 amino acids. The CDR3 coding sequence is TGCAGCGTGGGGCAGGGGTGGGAGACCCAGTACTTC. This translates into CSVGQGWETQYF.

CDR3 DNA sequence: TGTGCCAGTGTCGAGCGGGGGAGAAGTACAGATACGCAGTATTTT. This translates into CASVERGRSTDTQYF. The rearrangement joins TRBV19 to TRBJ2-3; 8 bases align to TRBD2. Germline V gene sequence: CDR1 LNHDA, CDR2 SQIVND (reference sequence). With V trimmed by 8 bases and J by 3 bases, 10 bases remained unmatched. CDR3 length: 15 amino acids. The full variable domain, in which reference TRBV19 and TRBJ2-3 provide the parts outside the CDR3, is DGGITQSPKYLFRKEGQNVTLSCEQNLNHDAMYWYRQDPGQGLRLIYYSQIVNDFQKGDIAEGYSVSREKKESFPLTVTSAQKNPTAFYLCASVERGRSTDTQYFGPGTRLTVL.

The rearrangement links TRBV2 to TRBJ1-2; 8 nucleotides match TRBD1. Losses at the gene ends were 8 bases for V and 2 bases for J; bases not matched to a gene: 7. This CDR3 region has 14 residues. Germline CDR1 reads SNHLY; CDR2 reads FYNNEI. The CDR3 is CASGWTGPNYGYTF. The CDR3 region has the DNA TGTGCCAGCGGCTGGACAGGGCCGAACTATGGCTACACCTTC.

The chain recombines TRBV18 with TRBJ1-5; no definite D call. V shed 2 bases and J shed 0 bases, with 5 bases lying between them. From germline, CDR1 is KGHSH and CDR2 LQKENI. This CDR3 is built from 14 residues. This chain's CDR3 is CASSPIGSNQPQHF. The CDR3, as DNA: TGTGCCAGCTCACCAATTGGTAGCAATCAGCCCCAGCATTTT.

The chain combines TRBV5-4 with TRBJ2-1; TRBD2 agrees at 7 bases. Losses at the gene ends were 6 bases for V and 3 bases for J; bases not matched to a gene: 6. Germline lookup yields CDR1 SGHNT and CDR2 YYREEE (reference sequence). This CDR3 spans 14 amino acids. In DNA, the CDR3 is TGTGCCAGCACCACTAGCGTAGACTACAATGAGCAGTTCTTC. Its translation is CASTTSVDYNEQFF. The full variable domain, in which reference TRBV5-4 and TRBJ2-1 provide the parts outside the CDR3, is ETGVTQSPTHLIKTRGQQVTLRCSSQSGHNTVSWYQQALGQGPQFIFQYYREEENGRGNFPPRFSGLQFPNYSSELNVNALELDDSALYLCASTTSVDYNEQFFGPGTRLTVL.

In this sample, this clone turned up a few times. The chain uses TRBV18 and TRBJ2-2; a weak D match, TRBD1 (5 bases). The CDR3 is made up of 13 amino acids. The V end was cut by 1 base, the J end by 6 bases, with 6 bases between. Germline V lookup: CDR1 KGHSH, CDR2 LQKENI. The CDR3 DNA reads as TGTGCCAGCTCACCACAGGGGTCCGGGGAGCTGTTTTTT. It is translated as CASSPQGSGELFF.

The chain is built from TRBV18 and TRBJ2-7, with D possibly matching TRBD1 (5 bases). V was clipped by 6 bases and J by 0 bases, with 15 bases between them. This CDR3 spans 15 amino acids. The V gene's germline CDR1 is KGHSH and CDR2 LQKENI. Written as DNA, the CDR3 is TGTGCCAGCTCCGGCGACAGACCCTACTCCTACGAGCAGTACTTC. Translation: CASSGDRPYSYEQYF.

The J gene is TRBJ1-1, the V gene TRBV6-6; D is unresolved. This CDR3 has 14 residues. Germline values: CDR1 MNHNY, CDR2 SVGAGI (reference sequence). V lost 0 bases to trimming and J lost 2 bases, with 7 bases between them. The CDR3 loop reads CASSYSSPNTEAFF. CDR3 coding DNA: TGTGCCAGCAGTTACTCTTCCCCTAACACTGAAGCTTTCTTT.

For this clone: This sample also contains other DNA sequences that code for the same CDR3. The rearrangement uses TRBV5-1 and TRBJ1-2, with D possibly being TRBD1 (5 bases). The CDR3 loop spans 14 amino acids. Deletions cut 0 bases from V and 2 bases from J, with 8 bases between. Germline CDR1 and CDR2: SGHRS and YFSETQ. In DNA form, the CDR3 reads TGCGCCAGCAGCTTGGGGGACGGGAACTATGGCTACACCTTC. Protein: CASSLGDGNYGYTF.